Listed below are T cell receptor beta chains from one sample, sequenced in a study of radiotherapy plus CTLA-4 blockade in lung cancer. Assay: immunoSEQ multiplex PCR; the TCRdb copy retains only in-frame clones and omits some. The table has more than 35,000 clones, approximately 85% seen once; the top ten hold roughly 5%. The sample in question was peripheral blood, obtained from a patient treated with radiotherapy plus ipilimumab. The receptors were sampled from a human donor with non-small cell lung cancer who had stable disease on radiotherapy plus ipilimumab. Each CDR3 is given with its conserved first and last residue. The D gene is left open where the match is weak. Clone size appears in some rows only: once, few, many, or a class for an expanded clone.

CDR3: CASSKERDTYEQYF; DNA: TGTGCCAGCAGCAAAGAGCGGGATACCTACGAGCAGTACTTC; size: .; J: TRBJ2-7; D: TRBD2; V: TRBV13
CDR3: CASSSRRLAGVLNEQFF; DNA: TGTGCCAGCAGTTCCCGGCGGCTAGCGGGAGTTTTAAATGAGCAGTTCTTC; size: .; J: TRBJ2-1; D: TRBD2; V: TRBV13
CDR3: CASSFRLDPYNEQFF; DNA: TGTGCCAGCAGCTTCAGACTAGATCCCTACAATGAGCAGTTCTTC; size: once; J: TRBJ2-1; D: .; V: TRBV7-2
CDR3: CASSQGRGPNYNEQFF; DNA: TGCGCCAGCAGCCAAGGAAGGGGGCCGAACTACAATGAGCAGTTCTTC; size: .; J: TRBJ2-1; D: TRBD1; V: TRBV4-3
CDR3: CASSFGAGLNTEAFF; DNA: TGTGCCAGCAGTTTTGGGGCCGGGCTGAACACTGAAGCTTTCTTT; size: .; J: TRBJ1-1; D: .; V: TRBV27
CDR3: CASSVSGVGHNEQYF; DNA: TGTGCCAGCAGTGTGTCAGGTGTGGGTCACAACGAGCAGTACTTC; size: .; J: TRBJ2-7; D: .; V: TRBV6-1
CDR3: CASSQETTRVYEQYF; DNA: TGTGCCAGCAGCCAAGAGACCACCAGGGTCTACGAGCAGTACTTC; size: .; J: TRBJ2-7; D: .; V: TRBV4-2
CDR3: CASSQGPEGGRGYTF; DNA: TGTGCCAGCAGCCAAGGGCCGGAGGGGGGGCGAGGCTACACCTTC; size: .; J: TRBJ1-2; D: .; V: TRBV4-2
CDR3: CASSQVTGKFTDTQYF; DNA: TGCGCCAGCAGCCAAGTTACAGGGAAATTTACAGATACGCAGTATTTT; size: .; J: TRBJ2-3; D: .; V: TRBV4-3
CDR3: CASSADIYEQYF; DNA: TGTGCCAGCAGCGCCGACATTTACGAGCAGTACTTC; size: .; J: TRBJ2-7; D: .; V: TRBV7-2
CDR3: CAWTDAGITLHF; DNA: TGTGCCTGGACCGACGCCGGGATAACACTCCACTTT; size: .; J: TRBJ1-6; D: .; V: TRBV30
CDR3: CASSTGQGRTEAFF; DNA: TGTGCCAGTAGTACGGGACAGGGGCGCACTGAAGCTTTCTTT; size: .; J: TRBJ1-1; D: TRBD1; V: TRBV19
CDR3: CASSYSKLAGESQFF; DNA: TGTGCCAGCAGTTACTCGAAACTAGCGGGAGAATCTCAGTTCTTC; size: .; J: TRBJ2-1; D: TRBD2; V: TRBV6-6
CDR3: CASSPFSRGSSYEQYF; DNA: TGTGCCAGTAGTCCGTTTTCTCGTGGGAGCTCCTACGAGCAGTACTTC; size: once; J: TRBJ2-7; D: .; V: TRBV19
CDR3: CASSLSGNTIYF; DNA: TGTGCCAGCAGCCTCTCTGGAAACACCATATATTTT; size: once; J: TRBJ1-3; D: .; V: TRBV7-2
CDR3: CASSDPGQGRPGELFF; DNA: TGCGCCAGCAGCGATCCGGGACAGGGCAGGCCCGGGGAGCTGTTTTTT; size: .; J: TRBJ2-2; D: TRBD1; V: TRBV5-1
CDR3: CASSFHTGGEAFF; DNA: TGCGCCAGCAGCTTTCACACAGGGGGTGAAGCTTTCTTT; size: once; J: TRBJ1-1; D: TRBD1; V: TRBV7-2
CDR3: CASSFGGYYGYTF; DNA: TGTGCCAGCAGTTTTGGGGGGTACTATGGCTACACCTTC; size: once; J: TRBJ1-2; D: .; V: TRBV6-5
CDR3: CASREGLAAREQYF; DNA: TGTGCCAGCAGGGAGGGGCTAGCGGCTAGGGAGCAGTACTTC; size: .; J: TRBJ2-7; D: TRBD2; V: TRBV11-2
CDR3: CASSSHDRGRTGELFF; DNA: TGTGCCAGCAGTTCCCATGACAGGGGTCGCACCGGGGAGCTGTTTTTT; size: .; J: TRBJ2-2; D: TRBD1; V: TRBV27
CDR3: CASSTRTGAKAFF; DNA: TGTGCCAGCAGCACCCGGACAGGAGCGAAAGCTTTCTTT; size: .; J: TRBJ1-1; D: TRBD1; V: TRBV9
CDR3: CASRIQGGTNTEAFF; DNA: TGTGCCAGCAGAATACAGGGAGGGACAAACACTGAAGCTTTCTTT; size: .; J: TRBJ1-1; D: .; V: TRBV6-5
CDR3: CASSADRSGANVLAF; DNA: TGTGCCAGCAGCGCCGACAGGTCCGGGGCCAACGTCCTGGCTTTC; size: .; J: TRBJ2-6; D: .; V: TRBV9
CDR3: CARSLAGQNQETQYF; DNA: TGTGCCAGAAGCTTGGCGGGACAGAACCAAGAGACCCAGTACTTC; size: .; J: TRBJ2-5; D: TRBD1; V: TRBV5-3
CDR3: CASSGPGLAGGSYEQYF; DNA: TGTGCCAGCAGCGGACCGGGACTAGCGGGAGGGTCCTACGAGCAGTACTTC; size: .; J: TRBJ2-7; D: TRBD2; V: TRBV7-6
CDR3: CASSSRTGMDTGELFF; DNA: TGCGCCAGCAGCTCAAGGACAGGGATGGACACCGGGGAGCTGTTTTTT; size: once; J: TRBJ2-2; D: TRBD1; V: TRBV5-1
CDR3: CASSLGPGTGSYEQYF; DNA: TGTGCCAGCAGCCTCGGGCCCGGGACAGGCTCCTACGAGCAGTACTTC; size: .; J: TRBJ2-7; D: TRBD1; V: TRBV28
CDR3: CASSLAGGREKLFF; DNA: TGTGCCAGCAGCCTCGCCGGGGGTCGCGAAAAACTGTTTTTT; size: .; J: TRBJ1-4; D: .; V: TRBV7-2
CDR3: CASREAGVRNIQYF; DNA: TGTGCCAGTAGGGAGGCGGGAGTTAGAAACATTCAGTACTTC; size: .; J: TRBJ2-4; D: TRBD2; V: TRBV19
CDR3: CASSKPRLADTQYF; DNA: TGTGCCAGCAGCAAACCCAGGTTGGCAGATACGCAGTATTTT; size: .; J: TRBJ2-3; D: .; V: TRBV21-1
CDR3: CASSQGTVSNREKLFF; DNA: TGCGCCAGCAGCCAGGGGACAGTGAGTAATAGAGAAAAACTGTTTTTT; size: .; J: TRBJ1-4; D: TRBD1; V: TRBV4-3
CDR3: CATSRSGTSGIGSEQYF; DNA: TGTGCCACCAGCAGATCGGGGACTAGCGGGATAGGTTCCGAGCAGTACTTC; size: .; J: TRBJ2-7; D: TRBD2; V: TRBV15
CDR3: CASSPQSGGDIYEQYF; DNA: TGTGCCAGCTCACCGCAATCGGGGGGCGATATCTACGAGCAGTACTTC; size: .; J: TRBJ2-7; D: .; V: TRBV18
CDR3: CASSQDPGATYNEQFF; DNA: TGCGCCAGCAGCCAAGATCCAGGGGCCACCTACAATGAGCAGTTCTTC; size: .; J: TRBJ2-1; D: .; V: TRBV4-1
CDR3: CASSATGGGNTIYF; DNA: TGCGCCAGCAGCGCCACAGGGGGCGGAAACACCATATATTTT; size: .; J: TRBJ1-3; D: TRBD1; V: TRBV5-1
CDR3: CASSLQGATYEQYF; DNA: TGTGCCAGCAGCTTACAAGGGGCTACCTACGAGCAGTACTTC; size: few; J: TRBJ2-7; D: .; V: TRBV7-9
CDR3: CASSLDRTARSYEQYF; DNA: TGTGCCAGCAGCTTAGATAGGACAGCTCGCTCCTACGAGCAGTACTTC; size: .; J: TRBJ2-7; D: .; V: TRBV11-2
CDR3: CVSSSKAGGETGELFF; DNA: TGTGTCAGCAGCTCAAAAGCGGGAGGCGAGACCGGGGAGCTGTTTTTT; size: once; J: TRBJ2-2; D: TRBD2; V: TRBV7-9
CDR3: CASRGRDRLDGEQFF; DNA: TGTGCCAGCCGTGGTCGAGATAGATTAGATGGTGAGCAGTTCTTC; size: once; J: TRBJ2-1; D: .; V: TRBV27
CDR3: CASSLAGADEQYF; DNA: TGTGCCAGCAGCCTAGCGGGAGCCGACGAGCAGTACTTC; size: few; J: TRBJ2-7; D: TRBD2; V: TRBV6-5
CDR3: CASSWGLATGELFF; DNA: TGTGCCAGCAGCTGGGGACTAGCGACCGGGGAGCTGTTTTTT; size: few; J: TRBJ2-2; D: TRBD2; V: TRBV5-6
CDR3: CASSAGNYEQYF; DNA: TGTGCCAGCAGCGCCGGGAACTACGAGCAGTACTTC; size: .; J: TRBJ2-7; D: .; V: TRBV9
CDR3: CASSQGTRELGEQYF; DNA: TGCGCCAGCAGCCAAGGAACCCGGGAGTTAGGCGAGCAGTACTTC; size: .; J: TRBJ2-7; D: .; V: TRBV4-1
CDR3: CASRRRTGGLTGPQHF; DNA: TGTGCCAGTAGGCGGCGGACAGGGGGCCTCACGGGGCCCCAGCATTTT; size: .; J: TRBJ1-5; D: TRBD1; V: TRBV27
CDR3: CASSGAGAEQFF; DNA: TGTGCCAGCAGCGGAGCGGGAGCAGAGCAGTTCTTC; size: .; J: TRBJ2-1; D: TRBD2; V: TRBV11-2
CDR3: CASSQAQGWNYNEQFF; DNA: TGCGCCAGCAGCCAAGCACAGGGTTGGAACTACAATGAGCAGTTCTTC; size: .; J: TRBJ2-1; D: .; V: TRBV4-3
CDR3: CASSLTSGRREQFF; DNA: TGTGCCAGCAGTTTGACTAGCGGGAGGCGTGAGCAGTTCTTC; size: once; J: TRBJ2-1; D: TRBD2; V: TRBV6-5